This entry lists 30 T cell receptor beta chains sequenced from one sample in a study of blood T cell repertoires in COVID-19. Clones were sequenced by immunoSEQ multiplex PCR, and TCRdb holds only the in-frame ones, with some missing. The sample consists of about 30,000 clones, 80% to 90% of them appearing once. The sequencing sample was made of peripheral blood. These receptors were taken from a human donor in a cohort sampled during active COVID-19.

This clone has a handful of counts. The V gene is TRBV5-1, the J gene TRBJ2-7; weak D call: TRBD1 (6 bases). Looked up from germline, CDR1 is SGHRS and CDR2 is YFSETQ. V lost 4 bases and J lost 1, with 9 bases in between. The CDR3 totals 13 residues. The DNA for the CDR3 is TGCGCCAGCAGCCTTACAGGGTCCTACGAGCAGTACTTC. Its translation: CASSLTGSYEQYF.

The genes are TRBV12-3 or TRBV12-4 and TRBJ1-2, with 10 bases aligning to TRBD1. V lost 10 bases and J lost 3; bases outside the gene matches: 5. The CDR3 has 13 amino acids. CDR3 amino acids: CATRQGAYYGYTF. CDR3 sequence (DNA): TGTGCCACAAGACAGGGGGCTTACTATGGCTACACCTTC.

The chain combines TRBV3-1 (or the pseudogene TRBV3-2) with TRBJ2-7, with TRBD2 as a possible D gene (5 bases). This CDR3 contains 14 residues. V lost 1 base and J 4 bases, leaving 11 bases between the germline ends. The germline gives CDR1 LGHDT, CDR2 YNNKEL (reference sequence). The CDR3 reads CASSQVGRGYEQYF. CDR3 DNA: TGTGCCAGCAGCCAAGTCGGCCGGGGTTACGAGCAGTACTTC.

The chain employs TRBV3-1 (or the pseudogene TRBV3-2) and TRBJ1-5, with a possible D match to TRBD1 (6 bases). The CDR3 sequence is 17 residues long. Germline V gene lookup returns CDR1 LGHDT and CDR2 YNNKEL (reference sequence). The V end was cut by 1 base, the J end by 6 bases, with 19 bases between. CDR3: CASSQGARGARGQPQHF. Here the CDR3 DNA reads TGTGCCAGCAGCCAAGGCGCGCGGGGGGCGCGCGGTCAGCCCCAGCATTTT.

The V call is TRBV4-1, the J call TRBJ1-1; 10 bases agree with TRBD1. Trimming removed 3 bases from V and 1 base from J; junction bases left unmatched: 5. Per the germline V gene, CDR1 is MGHRA and CDR2 is YSYEKL. This CDR3 is built from 16 residues. Written as DNA, the CDR3 is TGCGCCAGCAGCCAGGGACAGGGGACCCCGAACACTGAAGCTTTCTTT. This encodes CASSQGQGTPNTEAFF.

The chain combines TRBV5-1 with TRBJ1-1; 10 nucleotides match TRBD1. V was clipped by 0 bases and J by 4 bases; unmatched bases: 0. The V gene's germline CDR1 is SGHRS and CDR2 YFSETQ. This CDR3 spans 14 amino acids. CDR3 nucleotides: TGCGCCAGCAGCTTGGGGGACAGGGGCACTGAAGCTTTCTTT. This encodes CASSLGDRGTEAFF.

The sample holds one count of this clone. V and J are TRBV10-3 and TRBJ2-1; 9 bases are shared with TRBD2. The CDR3 has 14 residues. Germline V gene data show CDR1 as ENHRY and CDR2 as SYGVKD. Trimming cost V 8 bases and J 8 bases; bases outside gene matches: 10. CDR3 nucleotide sequence: TGTGCCATCTCCCCGGGCGGGGGGGCCGATGAGCAGTTCTTC. This translates into CAISPGGGADEQFF.

V is TRBV11-2 and J is TRBJ1-6, with 7 nucleotides matching TRBD1. In germline, CDR1 is SGHAT, CDR2 FQNNGV. The CDR3 consists of 16 residues. Losses at the gene ends were 5 bases for V and 3 bases for J; bases not matched to a gene: 7. In DNA, the CDR3 is TGTGCCAGCAGCGCGGCGGGACAGAACTATAATTCACCCCTCCACTTT. Encoded protein: CASSAAGQNYNSPLHF.

The V call is TRBV19, the J call TRBJ2-5, with TRBD1 matching 9 bases. After removal of 6 bases from V and 2 bases from J, the junction contained 1 base not matched to a gene. CDR1 LNHDA and CDR2 SQIVND come from the germline V gene (reference sequence). The CDR3 sequence is 13 residues long. The CDR3 sequence is CASRDRGQETQYF. The CDR3 DNA follows: TGTGCCAGTAGGGACAGGGGACAAGAGACCCAGTACTTC.

This chain links TRBV10-3 with TRBJ2-2; 8 bases line up with TRBD2. Per the germline V gene, CDR1 is ENHRY and CDR2 is SYGVKD. V lost 6 bases and J lost 0; bases outside the gene matches: 12. CDR3 size: 18 residues. The CDR3 loop is CAISQFDRGGSNTGELFF. The CDR3, as DNA: TGTGCCATCAGCCAATTCGACCGGGGGGGCTCGAACACCGGGGAGCTGTTTTTT.

The V gene is TRBV2, the J gene TRBJ1-2; D perhaps matches TRBD1 (5 bases). The CDR3 loop spans 13 amino acids. Trimming removed 7 bases from V and 7 bases from J, with 16 bases in between. CDR1 and CDR2 (germline): SNHLY, FYNNEI. CDR3 DNA sequence: TGTGCCAGCACCTGGGGCCCTTCGGGTGGCTACACCTTC. Its translation: CASTWGPSGGYTF.

The chain recombines TRBV29-1 with TRBJ1-2; no definite D call. Germline CDR1 SQVTM, CDR2 ANQGSEA. The germline V and J ends were trimmed by 3 bases and 8 bases, with 10 bases remaining between them. This CDR3 region has 11 residues. The CDR3 region is CSVERVGGYTF. The CDR3 DNA reads TGCAGCGTTGAGAGGGTCGGCGGCTACACCTTC.

The V gene is TRBV18, the J gene TRBJ1-1; 7 bases are shared with TRBD1. In germline, CDR1 is KGHSH, CDR2 LQKENI. The CDR3 has 15 amino acids. V lost 6 bases, J lost 1 base, and 8 bases stayed unmatched. In DNA form, the CDR3 reads TGTGCCAGCTCTCCCAATACAGGGGAGAACACTGAAGCTTTCTTT. Its protein is CASSPNTGENTEAFF.

This chain uses TRBV5-1 with TRBJ2-1, with D maybe TRBD2 (5 bases). The CDR3 sequence is 15 residues long. Between the trimmed V and J ends, which lost 3 bases and 5 bases, there was a span of 15 bases. Germline CDR1 is SGHRS and CDR2 is YFSETQ. CDR3 in amino acids: CASSSANGVHNEQFF. The CDR3 DNA reads TGCGCCAGCAGCTCGGCTAACGGGGTCCACAATGAGCAGTTCTTC.

In DNA form, the CDR3 reads TGTGCCATCAGCGGGGGGCCCGAGACCCAGTACTTC. The encoded protein is CAISGGPETQYF. This chain uses TRBV10-3 with TRBJ2-5, with D maybe TRBD2 (7 bases). This CDR3 comprises 12 residues. Germline CDR1 reads ENHRY; CDR2 reads SYGVKD. The V end lost 6 bases, the J end lost 5 bases, and 10 bases lay between the germline ends.

This chain links TRBV12-2 with TRBJ2-2; the D call of TRBD1 is as the table states it, not checked on the DNA. TRBV12-2 is listed as a pseudogene. This CDR3 has 16 amino acids. For the CDR3, the DNA is TGTGCAAGTCGCGCAACTGGGGCAGCTAACACCGGGGAGCTGTTTTTT. Amino acids: CASRATGAANTGELFF.

The chain recombines TRBV6-5 with TRBJ2-7, with 8 bases lining up with TRBD2. The CDR3 extends over 13 amino acids. CDR1 is MNHEY, CDR2 SVGAGI, per germline. V trimming: 5 bases; J trimming: 3 bases; junction bases outside the gene matches: 3. This CDR3 reads CASSSGGRYEQYF. The CDR3 DNA is TGTGCCAGCAGTAGCGGGGGCCGCTACGAGCAGTACTTC.

The J gene is TRBJ1-1, the V gene TRBV6-1; 7 bases map to TRBD1. CDR1 and CDR2 from the germline V gene are MNHNS and SASEGT. The CDR3 loop spans 16 amino acids. Trimming took 4 bases from V and 2 from J; bases not matched to a gene: 10. The CDR3 sequence is CASSVGTGTVNTEAFF. The CDR3 nucleotides are TGTGCCAGCAGTGTGGGAACCGGGACAGTTAACACTGAAGCTTTCTTT.

As for this clone: Other DNA sequences in this specimen translate into the identical CDR3. The chain is built from TRBV6-1 and TRBJ1-2, with D unclear. The CDR3 has 14 residues. Germline CDR1 reads MNHNS; CDR2 reads SASEGT. Trimming removed 3 bases from V and 3 bases from J, with 11 bases in between. The CDR3 region has the DNA TGTGCCAGCAGTGACCCAGTGAGGGACTATGGCTACACCTTC. It codes for CASSDPVRDYGYTF.

The chain uses TRBV5-1 and TRBJ2-5; TRBD1 matches at 10 bases. V gave up 6 bases and J gave up 4 bases; unmatched junction bases: 9. The CDR3 spans 15 residues. Germline CDR1 is SGHRS and CDR2 is YFSETQ. The CDR3 coding sequence is TGCGCCAGCACCCTAACGGGACAGGGGTCAGAGACCCAGTACTTC. Its translation is CASTLTGQGSETQYF.

The chain recombines TRBV27 with TRBJ2-7, with 15 positions matching TRBD2. This CDR3 comprises 16 residues. CDR1 and CDR2 from the germline V gene are MNHEY and SMNVEV (reference sequence). The J segment lost 4 bases and the V segment lost 6 bases, leaving 7 bases of the junction unmatched. CDR3 bases: TGTGCCAGCAGACCGGGACTAGCGGGGGGCGTGTACGAGCAGTACTTC. This gives the protein CASRPGLAGGVYEQYF.

The sample holds one count of this clone. The gene calls are TRBV10-3 and TRBJ1-1; D is undetermined. The ends were cut back, 11 bases at V and 1 base at J, with 14 bases in the middle. This CDR3 region has 13 residues. CDR1 and CDR2 (germline): ENHRY, SYGVKD. The CDR3 is CALTMEKNTEAFF. For the CDR3, the DNA is TGTGCCCTGACAATGGAAAAGAACACTGAAGCTTTCTTT.

The genes are TRBV12-3 or TRBV12-4 and TRBJ2-5; 7 nucleotides align to TRBD1. The CDR3 has 13 residues. With 3 bases clipped from V and 7 bases from J, the junction kept 5 bases outside the gene matches. The CDR3 nucleotides read TGTGCCAGCAGTTTGGGACAGTCGGTGACCCAGTACTTC. Translating gives CASSLGQSVTQYF.

This clone appeared a single time. The chain uses TRBV4-2 and TRBJ1-2; D gene unclear. Germline V gene lookup returns CDR1 LGHNA and CDR2 YNFKEQ. V was clipped by 2 bases and J by 5 bases, with 6 bases between them. The CDR3 has 12 residues. As DNA, the CDR3 is TGTGCCAGCAGCCAAACACGTTATGGCTACACCTTC. Translation gives CASSQTRYGYTF.

This sequence joins TRBV12-5 and TRBJ1-2, with a weak D call TRBD1 (5 bases). There are 16 residues in the CDR3. CDR1 is LGHNT, CDR2 FRNRAP, per germline. Trimming pared 1 base from V and 6 bases from J, leaving 18 bases between. CDR3 coding DNA: TGTGCTAGTGGTTTGGCCACTTCGCAGGGTGGGGATGGCTACACCTTC. Residues: CASGLATSQGGDGYTF.

The chain links TRBV2 to TRBJ2-7; 7 positions match TRBD1. The CDR3 totals 14 residues. V trimming: 5 bases; J trimming: 2 bases; junction bases outside the gene matches: 6. Germline CDR1 reads SNHLY; CDR2 reads FYNNEI. Here the CDR3 reads CASSIRTGAYEQYF. DNA of the CDR3: TGTGCCAGCAGTATCCGGACAGGAGCCTACGAGCAGTACTTC.

The V and J genes are TRBV6-5 and TRBJ2-7, with 10 positions matching TRBD2. The CDR3 sequence is 14 residues long. V gave up 6 bases and J gave up 2 bases; unmatched junction bases: 4. CDR1 is MNHEY, CDR2 SVGAGI, per germline. Here the CDR3 reads CASSRLAGTYEQYF. CDR3 bases: TGTGCCAGCAGCCGACTAGCGGGCACCTACGAGCAGTACTTC.

This chain connects TRBV18 to TRBJ1-4; tentative D call: TRBD1 (5 bases). Germline V gene data show CDR1 as KGHSH and CDR2 as LQKENI. V lost 2 bases, J lost 14 bases, and 18 bases lay in between. The CDR3 runs 14 residues. This CDR3 reads CASSPWMSQGQLFF. Here the CDR3 DNA reads TGTGCCAGCTCACCATGGATGAGTCAGGGCCAGCTGTTTTTT. Looking up the rest from reference TRBV18 and TRBJ1-4 gives the full variable domain: NAGVMQNPRHLVRRRGQEARLRCSPMKGHSHVYWYRQLPEEGLKFMVYLQKENIIDESGMPKERFSAEFPKEGPSILRIQQVVRGDSAAYFCASSPWMSQGQLFFGSGTQLSVL.

CDR3 in DNA: TGTGCCAGCAGCCAGGGACTAGCGGGGGATGCCCAACAGGAGTATTTT. As protein: CASSQGLAGDAQQEYF. The chain recombines TRBV7-9 with TRBJ2-3, with TRBD2 matching 14 bases. CDR3 length equals 16 residues. CDR1 is SEHNR, CDR2 FQNEAQ, per germline (reference sequence). V lost 5 bases, J lost 13 bases, and 14 bases stayed unmatched. Full variable domain (rest looked up from reference TRBV7-9 and TRBJ2-3): DTGVSQNPRHKITKRGQNVTFRCDPISEHNRLYWYRQTLGQGPEFLTYFQNEAQLEKSRLLSDRFSAERPKGSFSTLEIQRTEQGDSAMYLCASSQGLAGDAQQEYFGPGTRLTVL.

The chain joins TRBV5-5 to TRBJ2-1; 8 bases are a match to TRBD2. The CDR3 consists of 15 residues. The V segment lost 5 bases and the J segment 2 bases; nucleotides outside the gene matches: 6. Germline V lookup: CDR1 SGHKS, CDR2 YYEKEE (reference sequence). Written as DNA, the CDR3 is TGTGCCAGCAGAAGGGAGGGACTAGCCTACAATGAGCAGTTCTTC. Protein product: CASRREGLAYNEQFF.